The 8 T cell receptor beta chains below all came from one sample that was sequenced in a study of blood T cell repertoires in COVID-19. Some clones are missing from TCRdb's copy, which holds only in-frame ones; the method was immunoSEQ multiplex PCR. The data hold 90,000 to 100,000 clones, with around nine tenths observed a single time. The sequencing sample was made of peripheral blood. The receptor source for this set is a man aged 50 to 60 with acute or convalescent COVID-19.

This sequence joins TRBV12-3 or TRBV12-4 and TRBJ2-5, with TRBD2 matching 8 bases. There are 12 residues in the CDR3. The V segment lost 3 bases and the J segment 9 bases; nucleotides outside the gene matches: 3. CDR3 protein: CASSFREGAQYF. For the CDR3, the DNA is TGTGCCAGCAGTTTTCGGGAGGGAGCCCAGTACTTC.

This chain connects TRBV7-6 to TRBJ1-5; 12 bases agree with TRBD1. The V gene's germline CDR1 is SGHVS and CDR2 FNYEAQ. There are 18 residues in the CDR3. V dropped 5 bases and J dropped 0; count of bases not matched to a gene: 8. The CDR3 sequence is CASSPGTGGRGSNQPQHF. CDR3 coding DNA: TGTGCCAGCAGCCCCGGGACAGGGGGCCGGGGTAGCAATCAGCCCCAGCATTTT.

CDR3 protein: CASSLAGTGGINEQFF. The CDR3 coding sequence is TGTGCCAGCAGCTTAGCCGGGACAGGGGGTATCAATGAGCAGTTCTTC. The chain employs TRBV7-9 and TRBJ2-1, with 11 bases lining up with TRBD1. The CDR3 covers 16 residues. Germline V CDR1 and CDR2: SEHNR, FQNEAQ (reference sequence). J lost 6 bases, V lost 0 bases, and 4 bases had no gene match.

The chain has TRBV7-2 and TRBJ1-1; D is possibly TRBD1 (6 bases). CDR1 and CDR2 (germline): SGHTA, FQGNSA. Trimming shortened V by 2 bases and J by 4 bases, and 11 bases separated the two germline ends. The CDR3 is made up of 14 amino acids. CDR3 sequence: CASSLNRAGTEAFF. CDR3 DNA: TGTGCCAGCAGCTTAAACAGGGCCGGCACTGAAGCTTTCTTT.

The V and J genes are TRBV11-3 and TRBJ2-2; perhaps TRBD2 as D (6 bases). With 5 bases removed from V and 6 bases from J, the gap between germline ends came to 13 bases. This CDR3 has 14 amino acids. Germline CDR1 is SGHNT and CDR2 is YENEEA. This chain's CDR3 is CASSVGGQAGELFF. CDR3 DNA sequence: TGTGCCAGCAGCGTAGGAGGGCAGGCCGGGGAGCTGTTTTTT.

J is TRBJ2-2 and V is TRBV7-6; no definite D call. V dropped 1 base and J dropped 7 bases, with 13 bases sitting between them. The CDR3 is 15 amino acids. Germline CDR1 SGHVS, CDR2 FNYEAQ. The DNA for the CDR3 is TGTGCCAGCAGCTTAGAACAGCTAATGGACGGGGAGCTGTTTTTT. This encodes CASSLEQLMDGELFF.

V gene TRBV9 combines with J gene TRBJ2-6; D perhaps matches TRBD1 (6 bases). The CDR3 has 18 amino acids. Germline V CDR1 and CDR2: SGDLS, YYNGEE. Trimming removed 4 bases from V and 2 bases from J, with 19 bases in between. For the CDR3, the DNA is TGTGCCAGCAGCAGGGGCCAAGGGGGTTCTACTGGGGCCAACGTCCTGACTTTC. This sequence encodes CASSRGQGGSTGANVLTF.

This sequence joins TRBV30 and TRBJ2-1; 8 nucleotides agree with TRBD2. Germline CDR1 reads GTSNPN; CDR2 reads SVGIG (reference sequence). Losses at the gene ends were 8 bases for V and 1 base for J; bases not matched to a gene: 13. The CDR3 is 16 residues long. In nucleotides, the CDR3 is TGTGCCAGCTCAGCCGTTAGCGGGACGTCCTACAATGAGCAGTTCTTC. Encoded protein: CASSAVSGTSYNEQFF.